Listed below are T cell receptor beta chains from one sample, sequenced in a study of blood T cell repertoires in COVID-19. The protocol was immunoSEQ multiplex PCR, while the TCRdb copy is restricted to in-frame clones and leaves out a portion. The repertoire holds some 210,000 clones, with roughly 79% as singletons. The specimen was PBMCs or T cells enriched from blood (not recorded which). The receptors were gathered from a woman aged 45-59 years with acute COVID-19. Both conserved end residues are part of each CDR3. The order of the fields is CDR3 protein, CDR3 DNA, clone size, D gene, J gene, V gene. D genes are given only for firm matches. The size field is filled for only some rows; it gives once, few, many or a size class.

cdr3_aa: CASRPMGDDNQPQHF; cdr3_nt: TGTGCCAGCAGGCCCATGGGCGATGACAATCAGCCCCAGCATTTT; clone_size: NA; d_call: NA; j_call: TRBJ1-5; v_call: TRBV27
cdr3_aa: CASSAHTGGPYGYTF; cdr3_nt: TGTGCCAGCAGCGCGCACACAGGGGGGCCCTATGGCTACACCTTC; clone_size: NA; d_call: TRBD1; j_call: TRBJ1-2; v_call: TRBV9
cdr3_aa: CASSFEATYNSPLHF; cdr3_nt: TGTGCCAGCAGTTTTGAGGCGACCTATAATTCACCCCTCCACTTT; clone_size: once; d_call: NA; j_call: TRBJ1-6; v_call: TRBV2
cdr3_aa: CASSPTSGGANTQYF; cdr3_nt: TGCGCCAGCAGCCCGACTAGCGGGGGGGCAAATACGCAGTATTTT; clone_size: NA; d_call: TRBD2; j_call: TRBJ2-3; v_call: TRBV4-3
cdr3_aa: CASSLVRQETQYF; cdr3_nt: TGCGCCAGCAGCTTGGTTCGCCAAGAGACCCAGTACTTC; clone_size: NA; d_call: NA; j_call: TRBJ2-5; v_call: TRBV5-1
cdr3_aa: CASSLGGRMNTEAFF; cdr3_nt: TGTGCCAGCAGCTTAGGTGGGAGAATGAACACTGAAGCTTTCTTT; clone_size: NA; d_call: NA; j_call: TRBJ1-1; v_call: TRBV7-2
cdr3_aa: CASSLDWGGGSYEQYF; cdr3_nt: TGTGCCAGCAGCTTAGATTGGGGGGGCGGCTCCTACGAGCAGTACTTC; clone_size: NA; d_call: NA; j_call: TRBJ2-7; v_call: TRBV11-3
cdr3_aa: CASSLTSGDGETQYF; cdr3_nt: TGTGCCAGCAGTTTGACTAGCGGGGATGGGGAGACCCAGTACTTC; clone_size: once; d_call: TRBD2; j_call: TRBJ2-5; v_call: TRBV28
cdr3_aa: CASSSPGLAGGQGRQYF; cdr3_nt: TGTGCCAGCAGCTCTCCGGGACTAGCGGGAGGACAAGGGAGGCAGTACTTC; clone_size: NA; d_call: TRBD2; j_call: TRBJ2-7; v_call: TRBV7-2
cdr3_aa: CASSLGRRQPQHF; cdr3_nt: TGTGCCAGCAGCTTAGGTAGGAGGCAGCCCCAGCATTTT; clone_size: NA; d_call: NA; j_call: TRBJ1-5; v_call: TRBV11-2
cdr3_aa: CASSLKGTSGVSYEQYF; cdr3_nt: TGTGCCAGCAGTTTAAAAGGGACTAGCGGAGTTTCCTACGAGCAGTACTTC; clone_size: few; d_call: TRBD2; j_call: TRBJ2-7; v_call: TRBV27
cdr3_aa: CASSIDGQGTRNEQYF; cdr3_nt: TGTGCCAGTAGTATAGATGGACAGGGGACAAGGAACGAGCAGTACTTC; clone_size: NA; d_call: TRBD1; j_call: TRBJ2-7; v_call: TRBV19
cdr3_aa: CASSQDRLGSGRRVEQFF; cdr3_nt: TGCGCCAGCAGCCAAGATCGATTAGGTAGCGGGAGGCGAGTTGAGCAGTTCTTC; clone_size: NA; d_call: TRBD2; j_call: TRBJ2-1; v_call: TRBV4-3
cdr3_aa: CASSPRQNTGELFF; cdr3_nt: TGTGCCAGCAGTCCCCGACAGAACACCGGGGAGCTGTTTTTT; clone_size: NA; d_call: NA; j_call: TRBJ2-2; v_call: TRBV28
cdr3_aa: CASSSTSGGYPDTQYF; cdr3_nt: TGCGCCAGCAGCTCGACTAGCGGGGGGTATCCAGATACGCAGTATTTT; clone_size: NA; d_call: TRBD2; j_call: TRBJ2-3; v_call: TRBV5-1
cdr3_aa: CSVGDSYEQYF; cdr3_nt: TGCAGCGTGGGGGACAGCTACGAGCAGTACTTC; clone_size: NA; d_call: TRBD1; j_call: TRBJ2-7; v_call: TRBV29-1
cdr3_aa: CASSKEGQYNSPLHF; cdr3_nt: TGTGCCAGCAGCAAAGAGGGACAGTATAATTCACCCCTCCACTTT; clone_size: NA; d_call: NA; j_call: TRBJ1-6; v_call: TRBV21-1
cdr3_aa: CAWGRQGAGEQYF; cdr3_nt: TGTGCCTGGGGAAGACAGGGGGCAGGGGAGCAGTACTTC; clone_size: NA; d_call: TRBD1; j_call: TRBJ2-7; v_call: TRBV30
cdr3_aa: CSVEDRGTGGEQYF; cdr3_nt: TGCAGCGTTGAAGATCGGGGGACAGGGGGCGAGCAGTACTTC; clone_size: NA; d_call: TRBD1; j_call: TRBJ2-7; v_call: TRBV29-1
cdr3_aa: CASSVPGLYNQPQHF; cdr3_nt: TGTGCCAGTAGTGTACCGGGACTTTACAATCAGCCCCAGCATTTT; clone_size: NA; d_call: NA; j_call: TRBJ1-5; v_call: TRBV19
cdr3_aa: CASRGTSYEQYF; cdr3_nt: TGTGCCAGTCGAGGGACTAGCTACGAGCAGTACTTC; clone_size: NA; d_call: TRBD2; j_call: TRBJ2-7; v_call: TRBV18
cdr3_aa: CASSLGRTSGNEQFF; cdr3_nt: TGTGCCAGCAGTTTGGGACGGACTAGCGGCAATGAGCAGTTCTTC; clone_size: NA; d_call: TRBD2; j_call: TRBJ2-1; v_call: TRBV6-2/TRBV6-3
cdr3_aa: CASQGRRGESNYGYTF; cdr3_nt: TGTGCCAGCCAGGGAAGACGGGGGGAGTCTAACTATGGCTACACCTTC; clone_size: NA; d_call: NA; j_call: TRBJ1-2; v_call: TRBV9
cdr3_aa: CASSFGGTGAYEQYF; cdr3_nt: TGCGCCAGCAGCTTCGGAGGGACTGGGGCCTACGAGCAGTACTTC; clone_size: NA; d_call: NA; j_call: TRBJ2-7; v_call: TRBV5-1
cdr3_aa: CASSQLLGQGDTEAFF; cdr3_nt: TGTGCCAGCAGCCAGCTATTGGGACAGGGGGACACTGAAGCTTTCTTT; clone_size: NA; d_call: TRBD1; j_call: TRBJ1-1; v_call: TRBV3-1/TRBV3-2
cdr3_aa: CASSLGSGYSNEKLFF; cdr3_nt: TGTGCCAGCAGCCTCGGGTCGGGATATTCTAATGAAAAACTGTTTTTT; clone_size: NA; d_call: NA; j_call: TRBJ1-4; v_call: TRBV3-1/TRBV3-2
cdr3_aa: CARSSGGQLSGNTIYF; cdr3_nt: TGTGCCAGAAGCTCCGGGGGGCAGCTCTCTGGAAACACCATATATTTT; clone_size: NA; d_call: NA; j_call: TRBJ1-3; v_call: TRBV5-3
cdr3_aa: CASSSGGYGYTF; cdr3_nt: TGTGCCAGTAGTTCCGGGGGTTATGGCTACACCTTC; clone_size: NA; d_call: NA; j_call: TRBJ1-2; v_call: TRBV19
cdr3_aa: CASSHLLAENNEQFF; cdr3_nt: TGTGCCAGCAGCCACTTACTAGCGGAAAACAATGAGCAGTTCTTC; clone_size: once; d_call: TRBD2; j_call: TRBJ2-1; v_call: TRBV5-4
cdr3_aa: CASSQTGGDEKLFF; cdr3_nt: TGTGCCAGCAGCCAAACAGGGGGGGATGAAAAACTGTTTTTT; clone_size: few; d_call: TRBD1; j_call: TRBJ1-4; v_call: TRBV3-1/TRBV3-2
cdr3_aa: CASSSGELNTGELFF; cdr3_nt: TGCGCCAGCAGCTCCGGAGAGCTGAACACCGGGGAGCTGTTTTTT; clone_size: NA; d_call: NA; j_call: TRBJ2-2; v_call: TRBV5-1
cdr3_aa: CASSAGTANDGELFF; cdr3_nt: TGTGCCAGTAGTGCCGGGACAGCCAATGACGGGGAGCTGTTTTTT; clone_size: NA; d_call: TRBD1; j_call: TRBJ2-2; v_call: TRBV19
cdr3_aa: CASSLPLVRVSGKVNVLTF; cdr3_nt: TGTGCCAGCAGTTTACCTTTGGTCAGGGTCTCAGGAAAGGTCAACGTCCTGACTTTC; clone_size: NA; d_call: NA; j_call: TRBJ2-6; v_call: TRBV28
cdr3_aa: CASSVVPAGRDEQFF; cdr3_nt: TGTGCCAGCAGCGTAGTTCCCGCTGGTCGGGATGAGCAGTTCTTC; clone_size: NA; d_call: NA; j_call: TRBJ2-1; v_call: TRBV9
cdr3_aa: CASSPNEEELFF; cdr3_nt: TGCGCCAGCAGCCCTAACGAAGAGGAGCTGTTTTTT; clone_size: once; d_call: NA; j_call: TRBJ2-2; v_call: TRBV5-1
cdr3_aa: CASSLVRGTETQYF; cdr3_nt: TGTGCCAGCAGCTTAGTAAGGGGAACGGAGACCCAGTACTTC; clone_size: NA; d_call: NA; j_call: TRBJ2-5; v_call: TRBV7-2
cdr3_aa: CASSSGTRGSYNEQFF; cdr3_nt: TGTGCCAGTAGTTCCGGGACTAGGGGTTCCTACAATGAGCAGTTCTTC; clone_size: NA; d_call: TRBD2; j_call: TRBJ2-1; v_call: TRBV19
cdr3_aa: CASSTLTGGESPLHF; cdr3_nt: TGTGCCAGTAGCACGCTGACAGGGGGAGAGTCACCCCTCCACTTT; clone_size: NA; d_call: TRBD1; j_call: TRBJ1-6; v_call: TRBV19